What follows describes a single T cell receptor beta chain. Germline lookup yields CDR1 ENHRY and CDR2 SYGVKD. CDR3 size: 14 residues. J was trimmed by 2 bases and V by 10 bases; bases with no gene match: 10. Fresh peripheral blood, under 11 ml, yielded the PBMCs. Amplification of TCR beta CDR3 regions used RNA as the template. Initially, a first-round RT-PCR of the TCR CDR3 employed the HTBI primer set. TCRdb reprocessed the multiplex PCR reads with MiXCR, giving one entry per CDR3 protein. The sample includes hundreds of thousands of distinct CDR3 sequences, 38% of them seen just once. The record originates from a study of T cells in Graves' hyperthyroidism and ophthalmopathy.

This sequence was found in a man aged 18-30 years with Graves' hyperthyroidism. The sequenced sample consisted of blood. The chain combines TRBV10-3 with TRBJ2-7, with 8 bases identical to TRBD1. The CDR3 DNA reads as TGTGCCAGCAGGGGGGACAGGCCTCCCTACGAGCAGTACTTC. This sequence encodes CASRGDRPPYEQYF.